This T cell receptor (beta chain) was recorded in a study of cytomegalovirus exposure and HLA in healthy donors. Whole-study context: HLA-typed donors contributed some 83 million unique TCRs, which were held in an early data release. Study findings and constraints: Sequences of the TCR beta chain were said to predict the HLA-A and HLA-B alleles of most subjects accurately. Rarity marked most TCR sequences, yet some public TCRs occurred in many donors.

PCR involved 60 Vbeta and 13 Jbeta primers. Some clones are missing from TCRdb's copy, which holds only in-frame ones; the method was immunoSEQ multiplex PCR. In the table there are approximately 99,000 clones, 55% to 80% of which are singletons. With regard to this clone: Its specificity is not known.

The CDR3 runs to 15 residues. Germline lookup yields CDR1 SEHNR and CDR2 FQNEAQ (reference sequence). V was clipped by 0 bases and J by 1 base, with 9 bases between them. What was sequenced was PBMCs. The receptor comes from a man aged 35-49 years in good health and CMV-seronegative. The chain uses TRBV7-9 and TRBJ1-2, with D possibly matching TRBD1 (5 bases). The CDR3 DNA is TGTGCCAGCAGCTTAGCGCAGGGTGGTAACTATGGCTACACCTTC. It yields the protein CASSLAQGGNYGYTF.